Below, 25 T cell receptor beta chains from the same sample are listed, as sequenced in a study of post-analysis software for immune sequencing data. Study-wide results and caveats: Among several TRBV segments more frequent in patients than controls were TRBV5-6, TRBV5-1 and TRBV20-1.

These TCRs are of unknown antigen specificity. Unique molecular identifiers were present in the TCR beta cDNA libraries. MiXCR was run by TCRdb on the PCR reads, yielding one entry per CDR3 protein. Of more than 450,000 distinct CDR3 sequences listed, roughly 40% are singletons. Sequencing was carried out using blood. These receptors were obtained from a girl under 18 with multiple sclerosis.

The chain recombines TRBV7-2 with TRBJ1-2; 11 positions match TRBD1. This CDR3 comprises 15 residues. V was clipped by 1 base and J by 8 bases; unmatched bases: 6. The germline V gene encodes CDR1 SGHTA and CDR2 FQGNSA. In DNA, the CDR3 is TGTGCCAGCAGCTTAGGCCCGGGACAGGGGGAAGGCTACACCTTC. Its translation is CASSLGPGQGEGYTF. The full variable domain, completed using reference TRBV7-2 and TRBJ1-2, is GAGVSQSPSNKVTEKGKDVELRCDPISGHTALYWYRQSLGQGLEFLIYFQGNSAPDKSGLPSDRFSAERTGGSVSTLTIQRTQQEDSAVYLCASSLGPGQGEGYTFGSGTRLTVV.

The chain recombines TRBV6-5 with TRBJ1-1; D possibly corresponds to TRBD1 (5 bases). Germline V gene data show CDR1 as MNHEY and CDR2 as SVGAGI. The V and J ends lost 3 bases and 4 bases respectively, with 12 bases between them. CDR3 size: 14 residues. The CDR3 loop reads CASSYGGRSTEAFF. In DNA form, the CDR3 reads TGTGCCAGCAGTTATGGGGGACGGTCCACTGAAGCTTTCTTT.

The chain has TRBV20-1 and TRBJ2-7, with D tentatively TRBD1 or TRBD2 (5 bases each). The CDR3 contains 17 residues. Germline assignment: CDR1 DFQATT and CDR2 SNEGSKA (reference sequence). V gave up 0 bases and J gave up 2 bases, with 20 bases separating them. The CDR3 DNA reads as TGCAGTGCTAGAGATACAGGCCTCGGACTCACAACCTACGAGCAGTACTTC. It yields the protein CSARDTGLGLTTYEQYF.

The chain couples TRBV10-3 to TRBJ2-5; D tentatively fits TRBD1 or TRBD2 (5 bases each). Between the trimmed V and J ends, which lost 2 bases and 5 bases, there was a span of 12 bases. This CDR3 spans 14 amino acids. The germline V gene has CDR1 ENHRY and CDR2 SYGVKD. CDR3 in DNA: TGTGCCATCAGTGAGCCGGGACCTATGGAGACCCAGTACTTC. Translated, it gives CAISEPGPMETQYF.

This chain joins TRBV10-3 and TRBJ1-1; TRBD1 agrees at 8 bases. This CDR3 comprises 13 residues. With 6 bases clipped from V and 8 bases from J, the junction kept 8 bases outside the gene matches. The germline gives CDR1 ENHRY, CDR2 SYGVKD. DNA of the CDR3: TGTGCCATCAGCGGGACAGGCTCACTAGAAGCTTTCTTT. It yields the protein CAISGTGSLEAFF.

The chain couples TRBV20-1 to TRBJ2-7; possible D gene TRBD2, 6 bases. The J call is in doubt because the DNA end fits TRBJ2-5 better. Germline-derived CDR1 and CDR2 are DFQATT and SNEGSKA (reference sequence). The CDR3 totals 15 residues. This CDR3 reads CSARDWRAIQETQYF. Here the CDR3 DNA reads TGCAGTGCTAGAGATTGGAGGGCCATACAAGAGACCCAGTACTTC.

The chain has TRBV12-3 or TRBV12-4 and TRBJ2-1; 9 nucleotides match TRBD2. The J call may be incorrect, as the DNA end agrees better with TRBJ2-7. The CDR3 contains 15 residues. Written as DNA, the CDR3 is TGTGCCAGCAGTCCCGGGACTAGCTCCTACAATGAGCAGTACTTC. This codes for CASSPGTSSYNEQYF.

This sequence joins TRBV6-5 and TRBJ1-5, with 9 nucleotides matching TRBD1. The trim removed 5 bases at V and 0 bases at J, leaving 2 bases unmatched. Germline lookup yields CDR1 MNHEY and CDR2 SVGAGI. The CDR3 loop spans 15 amino acids. The CDR3 sequence is CASSRQGDSNQPQHF. The CDR3 DNA is TGTGCCAGCAGTAGACAGGGGGATAGCAATCAGCCCCAGCATTTT.

This sequence joins TRBV12-3 or TRBV12-4 and TRBJ2-7; 7 positions agree with TRBD2. The CDR3 sequence is 15 residues long. The trim removed 5 bases at V and 0 bases at J, leaving 7 bases unmatched. CDR3 protein: CASSPKTSSSYEQYF. In DNA form, the CDR3 reads TGTGCCAGCAGTCCCAAGACTAGCAGCTCCTACGAGCAGTACTTC.

This sequence joins TRBV7-2 and TRBJ2-1; 7 bases align to TRBD2. The V gene end was trimmed by 1 base and the J gene end by 4 bases; junction bases not matched to a gene: 7. There are 16 residues in the CDR3. Per the germline V gene, CDR1 is SGHTA and CDR2 is FQGNSA. DNA of the CDR3: TGTGCCAGCAGCTTAGTATGGGGGGGAGGGTACAATGAGCAGTTCTTC. It specifies CASSLVWGGGYNEQFF.

This clonotype was seen a few times. The chain uses TRBV6-5 and TRBJ2-1; 8 positions agree with TRBD2. This CDR3 has 15 amino acids. V shed 9 bases, J shed 0 bases, and the junction held 7 bases outside the gene matches. CDR1 MNHEY and CDR2 SVGAGI come from the germline V gene. CDR3 region: CASREGESSYNEQFF. Written as DNA, the CDR3 is TGTGCCAGTCGGGAGGGTGAGAGCTCCTACAATGAGCAGTTCTTC.

The rearrangement links TRBV3-1 to TRBJ2-7; 10 bases fit TRBD2. Germline V gene data show CDR1 as LGHDT and CDR2 as YNNKEL (reference sequence). The CDR3 covers 17 residues. With 3 bases clipped from V and 6 bases from J, the junction kept 14 bases outside the gene matches. CDR3 loop: CASSHSLAGVSFFEQYF. The CDR3 DNA reads as TGTGCCAGCAGCCACAGTCTAGCGGGAGTATCTTTCTTCGAGCAGTACTTC.

J is TRBJ1-1 and V is TRBV7-2, with D unresolved. The germline V gene has CDR1 SGHTA and CDR2 FQGNSA. The V and J ends lost 3 bases and 1 base respectively, with 12 bases between them. The CDR3 is made up of 15 amino acids. CDR3 sequence: CASSFLGVRNTEAFF. CDR3 nucleotides: TGTGCCAGCAGCTTCCTCGGTGTTCGGAACACTGAAGCTTTCTTT.

The count of this clonotype is one. This sequence joins TRBV10-3 and TRBJ1-4; 9 nucleotides match TRBD1. The V gene end was trimmed by 6 bases and the J gene end by 6 bases; junction bases not matched to a gene: 2. Germline values: CDR1 ENHRY, CDR2 SYGVKD. There are 13 residues in the CDR3. The CDR3 sequence is CAISRTGDEKLFF. The DNA of the CDR3 is TGTGCCATCAGCAGGACAGGGGATGAAAAACTGTTTTTT.

The table lists this clonotype with a few counts. The V call is TRBV5-1, the J call TRBJ2-3; TRBD2 might be the D (5 bases). V lost 5 bases, J lost 2 bases, and 15 bases lay in between. This CDR3 is built from 15 residues. In germline, CDR1 is SGHRS, CDR2 YFSETQ. CDR3 amino acids: CASRPVAEVTDTQYF. For the CDR3, the DNA is TGCGCCAGCAGGCCGGTGGCGGAGGTCACAGATACGCAGTATTTT.

The chain recombines TRBV7-2 with TRBJ2-1; 10 bases match TRBD2. There are 15 residues in the CDR3. V lost 7 bases to trimming and J lost 9 bases; unmatched junction nucleotides: 12. Per the germline V gene, CDR1 is SGHTA and CDR2 is FQGNSA. DNA for the CDR3: TGTGCCAGCACCGGACCACTAGCGGGGAGTGGTGAGCAGTTCTTC. Translated, it gives CASTGPLAGSGEQFF.

The rearrangement uses TRBV10-2 and TRBJ1-1; 10 positions agree with TRBD1. The CDR3 is 16 residues long. Germline CDR1 WSHSY, CDR2 SAAADI. The J segment lost 1 base and the V segment lost 2 bases, leaving 4 bases of the junction unmatched. CDR3 region: CASSEPRDRGNTEAFF. CDR3 nucleotide sequence: TGCGCCAGCAGTGAGCCCCGGGACAGGGGGAACACTGAAGCTTTCTTT.

The rearrangement joins TRBV7-3 to TRBJ2-1; 10 bases match TRBD2. The V gene's germline CDR1 is SGHTA and CDR2 FQGTGA. V gave up 3 bases and J gave up 10 bases; unmatched junction bases: 9. The CDR3 sequence is 15 residues long. The CDR3 nucleotides read TGTGCCAGCAGCTTGAGCGGGGGGGCCCCGAACGAGCAGTTCTTC. This sequence encodes CASSLSGGAPNEQFF.

The gene calls are TRBV12-3 or TRBV12-4 and TRBJ2-1, with 7 bases aligning to TRBD1. J lost 11 bases, V lost 6 bases, and 13 bases had no gene match. This CDR3 is built from 14 residues. CDR3 residues: CASSYRQGSGQQFF. Here the CDR3 DNA reads TGTGCCAGCAGCTATAGACAGGGTTCGGGTCAGCAGTTCTTC.

This clonotype has at least ten counts. V is TRBV5-1 and J is TRBJ2-3, with D perhaps TRBD1 or TRBD2 (5 bases each). CDR1 and CDR2 from the germline V gene are SGHRS and YFSETQ. There are 15 residues in the CDR3. V was cut by 4 bases and J by 0 bases, with 12 bases left in between. The CDR3 loop is CASSTGRVSTDTQYF. CDR3 nucleotide sequence: TGCGCCAGCAGCACGGGACGGGTTAGCACAGATACGCAGTATTTT.

The rearrangement links TRBV3-1 to TRBJ1-1; 12 nucleotides agree with TRBD1. With V trimmed by 4 bases and J by 13 bases, 7 bases remained unmatched. Germline V gene data show CDR1 as LGHDT and CDR2 as YNNKEL (reference sequence). This CDR3 contains 13 residues. The CDR3 region is CASSPGTGGASFF. The CDR3 DNA sequence: TGTGCCAGCAGCCCCGGGACAGGGGGCGCTAGTTTCTTT.

This clonotype was observed a few times. The chain links TRBV27 to TRBJ2-1, with 12 bases that match TRBD1. Germline CDR1 MNHEY, CDR2 SMNVEV (reference sequence). The CDR3 totals 15 residues. V gave up 3 bases and J gave up 7 bases; unmatched junction bases: 4. CDR3: CASSLWGQGANEQFF. The CDR3 nucleotides are TGTGCCAGCAGTTTGTGGGGACAGGGGGCAAATGAGCAGTTCTTC.

This clonotype occurred a few times. J is TRBJ2-3 and V is TRBV7-6, with 8 bases lining up with TRBD1. Germline V gene data show CDR1 as SGHVS and CDR2 as FNYEAQ. J lost 2 bases, V lost 5 bases, and 6 bases had no gene match. The CDR3 contains 15 residues. The CDR3 nucleotides are TGTGCCAGCAGCCCCGGACAGGGCCACACAGATACGCAGTATTTT. The encoded protein is CASSPGQGHTDTQYF.

This clonotype has only a few counts. This sequence joins TRBV7-6 and TRBJ2-7; D uncertain. Germline-derived CDR1 and CDR2 are SGHVS and FNYEAQ. The length of the CDR3 is 15 residues. Trimming shortened V by 1 base and J by 2 bases, and 12 bases separated the two germline ends. In DNA, the CDR3 is TGTGCCAGCAGCTTAGATGCCGGCTCTCCCTACGAGCAGTACTTC. Its protein product is CASSLDAGSPYEQYF.

V gene TRBV5-5 combines with J gene TRBJ1-1, with a weak D call TRBD1 (6 bases). There are 14 residues in the CDR3. The V end lost 2 bases, the J end lost 0 bases, and 8 bases lay between the germline ends. Germline CDR1 SGHKS, CDR2 YYEKEE (reference sequence). The CDR3 sequence is CASSFRGVNTEAFF. Here the CDR3 DNA reads TGTGCCAGCAGCTTTAGGGGGGTGAACACTGAAGCTTTCTTT.